A single sample is the source of the 9 T cell receptor beta chains below, sequenced in a study of OX40 agonist ivuxolimab in advanced cancers. Sequencing was performed with immunoSEQ multiplex PCR; in TCRdb, only in-frame clones are kept and a portion is missing. The repertoire holds some 100,000 clones, with under 95% as singletons. The specimen was CD4+ or CD8+ T cells sorted from blood, collected in a trial of the OX40 agonist ivuxolimab. These receptor sequences come from an adult with an advanced solid tumor such as melanoma, head and neck, liver or kidney cancer.

In DNA, the CDR3 is TGTGCCAGCAGTCCCCAGGGGGTTGTGTACGAGCAGTACTTC. This codes for CASSPQGVVYEQYF. V and J are TRBV6-5 and TRBJ2-7; 7 nucleotides align to TRBD1. Germline CDR1 is MNHEY and CDR2 is SVGAGI. The V gene end was trimmed by 5 bases and the J gene end by 4 bases; junction bases not matched to a gene: 8. The CDR3 has 14 residues.

The V call is TRBV18, the J call TRBJ2-7; D is ambiguous. Germline V gives CDR1 KGHSH, CDR2 LQKENI. The length of the CDR3 is 13 residues. Trimming pared 6 bases from V and 0 bases from J, leaving 9 bases between. The CDR3 DNA reads as TGTGCCAGCTCGCGCGTCGTCTCCTACGAGCAGTACTTC. Encoded protein: CASSRVVSYEQYF.

The chain has TRBV19 and TRBJ2-3; D is possibly TRBD2 (6 bases). The CDR3 covers 15 residues. Germline CDR1 is LNHDA and CDR2 is SQIVND (reference sequence). Trimming cost V 5 bases and J 4 bases, with 16 bases left between them. This CDR3 reads CASSPGPGVADTQYF. DNA of the CDR3: TGTGCCAGTAGTCCGGGGCCGGGAGTAGCAGATACGCAGTATTTT.

The chain couples TRBV5-1 to TRBJ1-2, with 9 bases matching TRBD1. V lost 4 bases and J lost 4; bases outside the gene matches: 5. The CDR3 runs to 14 residues. Germline V gives CDR1 SGHRS, CDR2 YFSETQ. The CDR3 here is CASSQGTGLYGYTF. In DNA form, the CDR3 reads TGCGCCAGCAGCCAAGGGACAGGGCTCTATGGCTACACCTTC.

V usage is TRBV28 and J usage is TRBJ1-4, with 7 nucleotides matching TRBD1. Trimming cost V 4 bases and J 10 bases; bases outside gene matches: 9. The germline V gene has CDR1 MDHEN and CDR2 SYDVKM. CDR3 size: 14 residues. The CDR3 spells CASSSGTVVVKLFF. CDR3 DNA: TGTGCCAGCAGTTCCGGGACAGTTGTCGTAAAACTGTTTTTT.

The rearrangement links TRBV19 to TRBJ2-7; D is unclear. V was clipped by 6 bases and J by 0 bases, with 3 bases between them. Germline CDR1 LNHDA, CDR2 SQIVND (reference sequence). This CDR3 has 11 amino acids. The DNA of the CDR3 is TGTGCCAGTAGCCACTCCTACGAGCAGTACTTC. This sequence encodes CASSHSYEQYF.

The V and J genes are TRBV6-6 and TRBJ1-5; maybe TRBD1 (6 bases). CDR3 length: 15 amino acids. Germline CDR1 reads MNHNY; CDR2 reads SVGAGI (reference sequence). The ends were cut back, 4 bases at V and 3 bases at J, with 13 bases in the middle. CDR3 in DNA: TGTGCCAGCAGTTGGCCGGGGGCCTCCAATCAGCCCCAGCATTTT. As protein: CASSWPGASNQPQHF.

J is TRBJ2-1 and V is TRBV9, with D possibly being TRBD2 (5 bases). Trimming shortened V by 0 bases and J by 5 bases, and 12 bases separated the two germline ends. This CDR3 spans 15 amino acids. Germline V CDR1 and CDR2: SGDLS, YYNGEE. CDR3 residues: CASSVVGRENNEQFF. DNA of the CDR3: TGTGCCAGCAGCGTAGTTGGACGGGAAAACAATGAGCAGTTCTTC.

This clone was detected only once. The CDR3 loop reads CASSSSGGSNQPQHF. Here the CDR3 DNA reads TGTGCCAGCAGTTCCTCCGGGGGTAGCAATCAGCCCCAGCATTTT. This chain uses TRBV28 with TRBJ1-5; tentative D call: TRBD1 (5 bases). Trimming removed 4 bases at V and 0 bases at J, with 10 bases between. This CDR3 has 15 residues. In germline, CDR1 is MDHEN, CDR2 SYDVKM. The entire variable domain, with the rest obtained from reference TRBV28 and TRBJ1-5, is as follows: DVKVTQSSRYLVKRTGEKVFLECVQDMDHENMFWYRQDPGLGLRLIYFSYDVKMKEKGDIPEGYSVSREKKERFSLILESASTNQTSMYLCASSSSGGSNQPQHFGDGTRLSIL.